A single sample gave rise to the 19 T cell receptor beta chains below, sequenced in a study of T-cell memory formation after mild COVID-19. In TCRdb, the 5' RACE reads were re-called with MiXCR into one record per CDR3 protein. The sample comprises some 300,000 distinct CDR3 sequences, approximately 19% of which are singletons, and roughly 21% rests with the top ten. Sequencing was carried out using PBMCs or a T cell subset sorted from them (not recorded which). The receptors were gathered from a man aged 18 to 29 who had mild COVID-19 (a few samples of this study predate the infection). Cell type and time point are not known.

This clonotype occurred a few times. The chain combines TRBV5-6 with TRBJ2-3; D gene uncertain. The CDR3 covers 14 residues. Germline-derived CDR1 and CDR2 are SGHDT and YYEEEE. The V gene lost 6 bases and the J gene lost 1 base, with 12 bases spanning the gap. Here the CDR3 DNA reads TGTGCCAGCACCCAGACCACCCGCACAGATACGCAGTATTTT. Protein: CASTQTTRTDTQYF.

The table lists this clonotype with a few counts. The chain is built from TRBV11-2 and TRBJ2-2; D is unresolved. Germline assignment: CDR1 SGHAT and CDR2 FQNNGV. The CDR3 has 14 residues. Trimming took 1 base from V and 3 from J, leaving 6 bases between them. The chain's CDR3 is CASSLVRYTGELFF. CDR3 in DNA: TGTGCCAGCAGCTTAGTACGGTACACCGGGGAGCTGTTTTTT. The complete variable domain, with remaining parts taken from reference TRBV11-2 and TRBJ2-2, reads EAGVAQSPRYKIIEKRQSVAFWCNPISGHATLYWYQQILGQGPKLLIQFQNNGVVDDSQLPKDRFSAERLKGVDSTLKIQPAKLEDSAVYLCASSLVRYTGELFFGEGSRLTVL.

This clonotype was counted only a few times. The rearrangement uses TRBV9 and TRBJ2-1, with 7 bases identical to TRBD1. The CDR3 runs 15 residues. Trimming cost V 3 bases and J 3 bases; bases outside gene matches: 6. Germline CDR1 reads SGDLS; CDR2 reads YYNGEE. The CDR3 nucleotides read TGTGCCAGCAGCGGCCGGGACAGAGTCTACAATGAGCAGTTCTTC. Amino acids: CASSGRDRVYNEQFF.

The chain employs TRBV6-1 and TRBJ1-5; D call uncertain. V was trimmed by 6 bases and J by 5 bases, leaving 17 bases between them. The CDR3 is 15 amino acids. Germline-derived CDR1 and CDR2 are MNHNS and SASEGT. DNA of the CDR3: TGTGCCAGCAGAGAGAGAGGGAATCGGGATCAGCCCCAGCATTTT. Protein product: CASRERGNRDQPQHF.

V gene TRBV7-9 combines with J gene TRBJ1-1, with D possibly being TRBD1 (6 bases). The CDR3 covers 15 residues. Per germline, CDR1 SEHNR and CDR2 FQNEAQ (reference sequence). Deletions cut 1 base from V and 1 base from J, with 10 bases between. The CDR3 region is CASSLDRGPNTEAFF. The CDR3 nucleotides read TGTGCCAGCAGCTTAGACCGGGGGCCGAACACTGAAGCTTTCTTT.

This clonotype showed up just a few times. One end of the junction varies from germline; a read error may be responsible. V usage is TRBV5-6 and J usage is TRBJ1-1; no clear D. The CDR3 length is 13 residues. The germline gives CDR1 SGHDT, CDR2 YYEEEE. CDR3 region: CASSLKGNAEAFF. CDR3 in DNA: TGTGCCAGCAGCTTGAAAGGGAACGCTGAAGCTTTCTTT.

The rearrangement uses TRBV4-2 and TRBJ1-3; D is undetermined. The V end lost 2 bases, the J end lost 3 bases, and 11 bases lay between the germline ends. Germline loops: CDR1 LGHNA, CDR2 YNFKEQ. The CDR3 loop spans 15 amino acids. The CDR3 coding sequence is TGTGCCAGCAGCCAAAGTTGGGGTTTTGGAAACACCATATATTTT. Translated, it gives CASSQSWGFGNTIYF.

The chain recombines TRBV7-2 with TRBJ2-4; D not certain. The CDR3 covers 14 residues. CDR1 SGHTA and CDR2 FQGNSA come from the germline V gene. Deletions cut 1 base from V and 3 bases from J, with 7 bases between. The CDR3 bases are TGTGCCAGCAGCTTAGAGGCGAGCAAAAACATTCAGTACTTC. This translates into CASSLEASKNIQYF.

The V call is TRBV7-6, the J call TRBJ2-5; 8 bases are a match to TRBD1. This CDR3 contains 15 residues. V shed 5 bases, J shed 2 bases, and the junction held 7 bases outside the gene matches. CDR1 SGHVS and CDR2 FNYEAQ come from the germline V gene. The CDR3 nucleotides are TGTGCCAGCAGCCGACGACAGGGGTTACAAGAGACCCAGTACTTC. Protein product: CASSRRQGLQETQYF.

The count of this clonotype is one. The CDR3 here is CSARGGGTDTQYF. The CDR3 coding sequence is TGCAGTGCTAGAGGCGGGGGCACAGATACGCAGTATTTT. The genes are TRBV20-1 and TRBJ2-3; maybe TRBD2 (6 bases). The CDR3 runs 13 residues. The V end was cut by 1 base, the J end by 1 base, with 6 bases between. The germline CDR1 and CDR2 sequences are DFQATT and SNEGSKA (reference sequence).

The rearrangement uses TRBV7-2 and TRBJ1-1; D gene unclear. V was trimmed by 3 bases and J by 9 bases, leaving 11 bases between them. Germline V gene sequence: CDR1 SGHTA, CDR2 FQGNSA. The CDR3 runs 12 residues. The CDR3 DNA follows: TGTGCCAGCAGCTTTAACGGACTAAAAGCTTTCTTT. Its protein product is CASSFNGLKAFF.

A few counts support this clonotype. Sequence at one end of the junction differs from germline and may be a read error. The DNA for the CDR3 is TGTGCTAGCAGCTTCTCAGGATTTAGCACAGATACGCAGTATTTT. It codes for CASSFSGFSTDTQYF. The chain employs TRBV7-7 and TRBJ2-3; D gene uncertain. Germline values: CDR1 SSHAT, CDR2 FNYEAQ (reference sequence). This CDR3 contains 15 residues.

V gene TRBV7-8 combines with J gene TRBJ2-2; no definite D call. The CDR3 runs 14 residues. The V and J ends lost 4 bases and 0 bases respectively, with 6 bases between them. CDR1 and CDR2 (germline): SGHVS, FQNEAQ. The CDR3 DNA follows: TGTGCCAGCAGCTACGAGGCGAACACCGGGGAGCTGTTTTTT. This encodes CASSYEANTGELFF.

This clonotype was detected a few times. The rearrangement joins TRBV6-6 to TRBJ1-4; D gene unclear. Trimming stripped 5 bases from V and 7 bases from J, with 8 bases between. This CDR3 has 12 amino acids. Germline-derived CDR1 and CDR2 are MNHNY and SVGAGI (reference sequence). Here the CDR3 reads CASSPIGEKLFF. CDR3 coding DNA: TGTGCCAGCAGTCCCATTGGTGAAAAACTGTTTTTT.

The DNA of the CDR3 is TGTGCCAGCAGCCTTCTCTCGGAGCTGTTTTTT. Its protein product is CASSLLSELFF. V usage is TRBV11-2 and J usage is TRBJ2-2; D is undetermined. V was shortened by 5 bases and J by 10 bases, with 8 bases between the two germline ends. This CDR3 is built from 11 residues. The V gene's germline CDR1 is SGHAT and CDR2 FQNNGV.

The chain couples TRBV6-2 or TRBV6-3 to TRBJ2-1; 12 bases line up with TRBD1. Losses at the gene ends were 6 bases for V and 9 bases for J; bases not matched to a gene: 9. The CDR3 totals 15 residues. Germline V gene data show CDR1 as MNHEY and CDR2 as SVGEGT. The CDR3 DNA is TGTGCCAGCAGCCGGGGGGACAGGGGGCAGAGTGAGCAGTTCTTC. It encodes CASSRGDRGQSEQFF.

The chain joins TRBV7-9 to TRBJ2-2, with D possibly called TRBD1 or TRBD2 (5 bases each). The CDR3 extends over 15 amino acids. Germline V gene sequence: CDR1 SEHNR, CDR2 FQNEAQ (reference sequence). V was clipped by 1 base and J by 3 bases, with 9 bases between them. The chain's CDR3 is CASSLVGTYTGELFF. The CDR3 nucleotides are TGTGCCAGCAGCTTAGTAGGGACCTACACCGGGGAGCTGTTTTTT.

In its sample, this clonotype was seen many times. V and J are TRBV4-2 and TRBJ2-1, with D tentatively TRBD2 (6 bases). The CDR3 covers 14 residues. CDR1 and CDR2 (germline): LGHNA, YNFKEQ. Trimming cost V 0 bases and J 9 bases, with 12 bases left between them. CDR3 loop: CASSQEGLLGEQFF. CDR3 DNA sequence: TGTGCCAGCAGCCAAGAAGGACTACTCGGTGAGCAGTTCTTC.

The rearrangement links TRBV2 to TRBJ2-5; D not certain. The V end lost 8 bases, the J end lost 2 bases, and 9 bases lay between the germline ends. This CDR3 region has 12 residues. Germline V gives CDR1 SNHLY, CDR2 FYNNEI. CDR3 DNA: TGTGCCAGCGATGGTGCGCAAGAGACCCAGTACTTC. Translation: CASDGAQETQYF.